Described below is a single TCR beta chain sequence and its context. Clinical histories supplied by participants themselves formed the basis of cohort assignment. The entry originates in a study of blood T cell repertoires in COVID-19. The data were produced by immunoSEQ multiplex PCR, yet TCRdb's version contains in-frame clones alone and is incomplete. The table lists 180,000 or so clones, approximately 87% of them singletons. Sequenced sample: PBMCs or T cells enriched from blood (not recorded which). The receptor was derived from a woman aged 50 to 65 who had recovered from COVID-19.

The CDR3 spells CAISSQLGQVHGYTF. CDR3 nucleotide sequence: TGTGCCATCAGTAGTCAATTGGGACAGGTCCATGGCTACACCTTC. The chain carries TRBV10-3 and TRBJ1-2; TRBD1 matches 8 bases. From germline, CDR1 is ENHRY and CDR2 SYGVKD. This CDR3 is 15 amino acids long. The ends lost 5 bases at V and 6 bases at J; junction bases unmatched: 11.